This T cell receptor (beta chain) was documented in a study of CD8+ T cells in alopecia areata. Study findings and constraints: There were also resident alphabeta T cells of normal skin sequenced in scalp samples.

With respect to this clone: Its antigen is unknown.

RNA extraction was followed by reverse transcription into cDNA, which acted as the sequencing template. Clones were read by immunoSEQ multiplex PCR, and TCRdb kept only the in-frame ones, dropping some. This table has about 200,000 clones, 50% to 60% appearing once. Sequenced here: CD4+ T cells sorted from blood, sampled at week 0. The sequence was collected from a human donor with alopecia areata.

The CDR3 is CAIRGQGQAEAFF. The CDR3, as DNA: TGTGCCATCAGAGGACAGGGACAGGCTGAAGCTTTCTTT. The genes are TRBV10-3 and TRBJ1-1; 8 bases match TRBD1. V shed 6 bases and J 6 bases; nucleotides not matched to a gene: 6. Germline values: CDR1 ENHRY, CDR2 SYGVKD. The CDR3 has 13 residues.